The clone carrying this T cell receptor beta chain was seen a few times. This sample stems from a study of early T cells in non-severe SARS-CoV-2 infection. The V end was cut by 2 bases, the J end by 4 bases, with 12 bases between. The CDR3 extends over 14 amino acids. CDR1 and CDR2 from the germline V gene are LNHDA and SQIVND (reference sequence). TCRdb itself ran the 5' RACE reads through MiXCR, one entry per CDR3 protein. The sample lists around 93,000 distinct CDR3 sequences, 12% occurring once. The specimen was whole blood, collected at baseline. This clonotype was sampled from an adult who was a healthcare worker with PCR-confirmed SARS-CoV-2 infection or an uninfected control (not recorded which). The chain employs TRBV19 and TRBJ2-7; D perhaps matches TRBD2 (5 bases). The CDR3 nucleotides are TGTGCCAGTAGTATAACCGGGGTAGTGTACGAGCAGTACTTC. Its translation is CASSITGVVYEQYF.